This is a list of T cell receptor beta chains from one sample in a study of neoadjuvant anti-PD-1 for oral cavity cancer. TCRdb keeps only in-frame clones here, not all; method: immunoSEQ multiplex PCR. The table lists around 18,000 clones, 55% to 70% of them singletons, with approximately 2.5% in the top ten. The sample was PBMCs, taken before nivolumab (anti-PD-1) treatment. These TCRs come from a person aged 40 to 85 with oral cavity squamous cell carcinoma. CDR3s include the opening cysteine and the closing phenylalanine or tryptophan. Each record gives: V gene, D gene, clone size, J gene, CDR3 DNA, CDR3 protein. The D gene is left open where the match is weak. Clone size appears in some rows only: once, few, many, or a class for an expanded clone.

TRBV6-5	TRBD2	NA	TRBJ2-7	TGTGCCAGCAGTTACTCTCGGACTAGCGGGAACGAGCAGTACTTC	CASSYSRTSGNEQYF
TRBV30	NA	NA	TRBJ2-5	TGTGCCTGGAGTGGGGGGGAGACCCAGTACTTC	CAWSGGETQYF
TRBV29-1	TRBD1	NA	TRBJ2-3	TGCAGCGTTGGAACAGGGGGCTTCACAGATACGCAGTATTTT	CSVGTGGFTDTQYF
TRBV5-4	NA	NA	TRBJ2-3	TGTGCCAGCACTCGGGGGCAAAGCACAGATACGCAGTATTTT	CASTRGQSTDTQYF
TRBV7-8	NA	NA	TRBJ2-1	TGTGCCAGCAGCTTTCTGGGGGGCTCTACCTACAATGAGCAGTTCTTC	CASSFLGGSTYNEQFF
TRBV27	TRBD2	NA	TRBJ2-3	TGTGCCAGCAGTTCCCGGACTAGCGGGTGGGGCACAGATACGCAGTATTTT	CASSSRTSGWGTDTQYF
TRBV5-5	NA	NA	TRBJ1-2	TGTGCCAGCAGCTTGAGTATCGCGGGGAGCTATGGCTACACCTTC	CASSLSIAGSYGYTF
TRBV28	TRBD2	few	TRBJ2-1	TGTGCCAGCAGTTTAAATTGGGGAGGGCCGTCCTACAATGAGCAGTTCTTC	CASSLNWGGPSYNEQFF
TRBV5-1	NA	NA	TRBJ2-1	TGCGCCAGCAGCTTGGGTCCGGGCCCCAGGGACAATGAGCAGTTCTTC	CASSLGPGPRDNEQFF
TRBV9	TRBD1	NA	TRBJ2-3	TGTGCCAGCAGCCCCGGAACCAAGGGACAGGGTGGCACAGATACGCAGTATTTT	CASSPGTKGQGGTDTQYF
TRBV2	NA	few	TRBJ1-1	TGTGCCAGCAGTGTCGGGGAGAACACTGAAGCTTTCTTT	CASSVGENTEAFF
TRBV7-9	NA	once	TRBJ2-7	TGTGCCAGCAGTCGCTCCGGGACGGACCCCTACGAGCAGTACTTC	CASSRSGTDPYEQYF
TRBV10-1	TRBD2	NA	TRBJ2-1	TGCGCCAGCAGTAGCGGGAGTTCGTCTGAGCAGTTCTTC	CASSSGSSSEQFF
TRBV9	NA	NA	TRBJ2-1	TGTGCCAGCAGCGTAGCTACGAGGGAGCAGTTCTTC	CASSVATREQFF
TRBV6-6	NA	NA	TRBJ1-1	TGTGCCAGCAGTTACGGGGACACTGAAGCTTTCTTT	CASSYGDTEAFF
TRBV29-1	NA	NA	TRBJ2-1	TGCAGCGCGTACAGGAACCACAATGAGCAGTTCTTC	CSAYRNHNEQFF
TRBV29-1	TRBD1	NA	TRBJ2-3	TGCAGCGTAGCCCGGACAGGGGATACGCAGTATTTT	CSVARTGDTQYF
TRBV14	NA	NA	TRBJ2-2	TGTGCCAGCAGCCAAGGGGGTGGCAGCTCCACGGGCACCGGGGAGCTGTTTTTT	CASSQGGGSSTGTGELFF
TRBV2	NA	NA	TRBJ2-1	TGTGCCAGGTCGGGAGTGAATAATGAGCAGTTCTTC	CARSGVNNEQFF
TRBV29-1	NA	NA	TRBJ2-5	TGCAGCGCCTGGACCCCAGCCGGGGAGACCCAGTACTTC	CSAWTPAGETQYF
TRBV6-1	TRBD1	NA	TRBJ1-5	TGTGCCAGCAGAGACAGGGATCGCAATCAGCCCCAGCATTTT	CASRDRDRNQPQHF
TRBV6-5	TRBD1	once	TRBJ2-1	TGTGCCAGCAGTTGGGGACAGGGTAAGAATGAGCAGTTCTTC	CASSWGQGKNEQFF
TRBV6-5	TRBD1	NA	TRBJ1-1	TGTGCCAGCAGTTACTCAGGGACAGGGCTGACTGAAGCTTTCTTT	CASSYSGTGLTEAFF
TRBV6-6	TRBD1	NA	TRBJ1-4	TGTGCCACCCATGGACAGGGTAATGAAAAACTGTTTTTT	CATHGQGNEKLFF
TRBV2	TRBD1	few	TRBJ1-1	TGTGCCAGCAGTGGCGAAGGGACAGGGTCGAAAGCTTTCTTT	CASSGEGTGSKAFF
TRBV11-2	NA	NA	TRBJ1-2	TGTGCCAGCAGCTTAGGCCCGATCTATGGCTACACCTTC	CASSLGPIYGYTF
TRBV10-3	NA	NA	TRBJ2-3	TGTGCCATCAGTGAAAAGCTTACTCAAGATACGCAGTATTTT	CAISEKLTQDTQYF
TRBV6-5	NA	NA	TRBJ1-1	TGTGCCAGCAGTTATTATAGGGGCACTGAAGCTTTCTTT	CASSYYRGTEAFF